This T cell receptor (beta chain) was captured in a study of blood T cell repertoires in COVID-19. CDR1 and CDR2 (germline): LGHNT, FRNRAP. V shed 3 bases, J shed 8 bases, and the junction held 8 bases outside the gene matches. This CDR3 is built from 14 residues. Libraries were prepared by immunoSEQ multiplex PCR; TCRdb keeps only in-frame clonotypes and omits some of them. The sample comprises some 220,000 clones, about 83% of which are singletons, and roughly 5.5% rests with the top ten. The clonotype originates from a human donor in a cohort sampled during active COVID-19. V gene TRBV12-5 combines with J gene TRBJ1-2; 8 bases map to TRBD1. The sample was peripheral blood. The CDR3 nucleotides are TGTGCTAGTGGTTTCTCAGGGGGCCCGCGCGGCTACACCTTC. Encoded protein: CASGFSGGPRGYTF.